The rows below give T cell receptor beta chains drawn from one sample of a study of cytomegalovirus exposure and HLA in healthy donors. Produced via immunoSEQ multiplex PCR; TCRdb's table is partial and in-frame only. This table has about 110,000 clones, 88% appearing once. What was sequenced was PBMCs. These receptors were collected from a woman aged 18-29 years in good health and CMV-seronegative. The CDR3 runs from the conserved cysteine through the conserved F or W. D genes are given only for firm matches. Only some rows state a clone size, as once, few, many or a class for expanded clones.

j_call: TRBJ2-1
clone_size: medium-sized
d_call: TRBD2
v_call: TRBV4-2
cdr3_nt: TGTGCCAGCAGCCAAGAAAGCAGCGGGAGTGATGAGCAGTTCTTC
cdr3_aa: CASSQESSGSDEQFF

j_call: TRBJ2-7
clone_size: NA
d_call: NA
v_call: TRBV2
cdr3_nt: TGTGCCAGCAGTCTCGGACTGGTTTCCTACGAGCAGTACTTC
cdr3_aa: CASSLGLVSYEQYF

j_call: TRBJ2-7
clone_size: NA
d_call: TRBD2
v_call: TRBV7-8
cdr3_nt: TGTGCCAGCAGCTTAGGCGGGGGATACGAGCAGTACTTC
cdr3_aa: CASSLGGGYEQYF

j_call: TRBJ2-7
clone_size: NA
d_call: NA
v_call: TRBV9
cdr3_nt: TGTGCCAGCAGCGTAGAGCCACAGGGCAACGAGCAGTACTTC
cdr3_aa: CASSVEPQGNEQYF

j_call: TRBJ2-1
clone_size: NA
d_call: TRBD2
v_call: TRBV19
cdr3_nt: TGTGCCACCGCCACGGGACTAGCGTCCAATGAGCAGTTCTTC
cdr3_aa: CATATGLASNEQFF

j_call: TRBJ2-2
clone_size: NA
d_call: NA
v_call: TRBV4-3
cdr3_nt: TGCGCCAGCAGCCAATTCACCACTAGAACCGGGGAGCTGTTTTTT
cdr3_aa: CASSQFTTRTGELFF

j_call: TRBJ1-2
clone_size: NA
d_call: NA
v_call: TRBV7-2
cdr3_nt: TGTGCCAGCAGCCCAGGGATGGGGCTTAACTATGGCTACACCTTC
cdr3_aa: CASSPGMGLNYGYTF

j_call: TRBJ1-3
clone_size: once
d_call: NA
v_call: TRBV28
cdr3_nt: TGTGCCAGCAGAGGCCCTTTAGGAGGGATCGGAAACACCATATATTTT
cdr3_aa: CASRGPLGGIGNTIYF

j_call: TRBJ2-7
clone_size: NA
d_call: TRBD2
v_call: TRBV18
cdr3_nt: TGTGCCAGCTCACCTGGGAGGGCTGGGGAATACGAGCAGTACTTC
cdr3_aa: CASSPGRAGEYEQYF

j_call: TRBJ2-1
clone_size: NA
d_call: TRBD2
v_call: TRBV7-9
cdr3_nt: TGTGCCAGCAGCCCCCGGGCTAGCGGGGGGGACCTGCCGGTCTTC
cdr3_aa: CASSPRASGGDLPVF